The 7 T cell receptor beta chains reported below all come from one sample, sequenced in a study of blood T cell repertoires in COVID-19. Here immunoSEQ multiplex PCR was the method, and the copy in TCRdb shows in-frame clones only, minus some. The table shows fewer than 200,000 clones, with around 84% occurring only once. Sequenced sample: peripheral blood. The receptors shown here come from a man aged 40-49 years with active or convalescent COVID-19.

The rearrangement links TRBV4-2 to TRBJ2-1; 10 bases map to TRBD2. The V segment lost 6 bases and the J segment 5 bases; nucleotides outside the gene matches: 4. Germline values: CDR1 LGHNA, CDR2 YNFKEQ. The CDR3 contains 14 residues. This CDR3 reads CASRQRGGHNEQFF. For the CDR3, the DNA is TGTGCCAGCAGACAGCGGGGGGGCCACAATGAGCAGTTCTTC.

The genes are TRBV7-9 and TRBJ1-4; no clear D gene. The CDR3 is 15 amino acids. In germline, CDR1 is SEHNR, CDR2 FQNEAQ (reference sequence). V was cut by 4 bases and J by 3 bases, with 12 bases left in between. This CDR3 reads CASSSSVAANEKLFF. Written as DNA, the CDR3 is TGTGCCAGCAGCTCTTCAGTCGCGGCTAATGAAAAACTGTTTTTT. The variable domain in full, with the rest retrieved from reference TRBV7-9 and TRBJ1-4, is DTGVSQNPRHKITKRGQNVTFRCDPISEHNRLYWYRQTLGQGPEFLTYFQNEAQLEKSRLLSDRFSAERPKGSFSTLEIQRTEQGDSAMYLCASSSSVAANEKLFFGSGTQLSVL.

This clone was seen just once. This chain's CDR3 is CAVGTLNTEAFF. The CDR3, as DNA: TGTGCCGTAGGGACACTAAACACTGAAGCTTTCTTT. The V call is TRBV19, the J call TRBJ1-1, with a tentative D call TRBD1 (6 bases). Germline-derived CDR1 and CDR2 are LNHDA and SQIVND (reference sequence). Trimming removed 11 bases at V and 2 bases at J, with 12 bases between. CDR3 size: 12 residues.

Written as DNA, the CDR3 is TGTGCCTGGCATACATTTGGGACAGCTAATTCACCCCTCCACTTT. Protein: CAWHTFGTANSPLHF. The gene calls are TRBV30 and TRBJ1-6, with 7 nucleotides matching TRBD1. CDR1 is GTSNPN and CDR2 is SVGIG in the germline V gene (reference sequence). This CDR3 comprises 15 residues. With V trimmed by 5 bases and J by 6 bases, 10 bases remained unmatched.

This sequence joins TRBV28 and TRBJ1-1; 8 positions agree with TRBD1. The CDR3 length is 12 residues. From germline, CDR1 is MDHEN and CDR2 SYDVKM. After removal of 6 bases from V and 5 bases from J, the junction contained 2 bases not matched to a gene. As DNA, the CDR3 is TGTGCCAGCAGAACAGGGGGAACTGAAGCTTTCTTT. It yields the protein CASRTGGTEAFF.

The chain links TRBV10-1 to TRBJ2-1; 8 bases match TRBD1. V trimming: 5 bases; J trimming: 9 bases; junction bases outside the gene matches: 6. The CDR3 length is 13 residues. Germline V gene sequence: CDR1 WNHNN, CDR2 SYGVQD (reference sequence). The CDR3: CASSIDRGGEQFF. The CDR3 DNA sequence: TGCGCCAGCAGTATTGACAGGGGAGGTGAGCAGTTCTTC.

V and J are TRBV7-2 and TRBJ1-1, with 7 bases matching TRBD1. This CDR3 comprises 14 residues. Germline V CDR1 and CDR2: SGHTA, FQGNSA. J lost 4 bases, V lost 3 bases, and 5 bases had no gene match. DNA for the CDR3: TGTGCCAGCAGCTTTCAGGGGGTAAGCACTGAAGCTTTCTTT. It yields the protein CASSFQGVSTEAFF.